Below, one TCR beta chain is given with its context. Authors' processing steps: Amplification of reference gene primers provided the estimated nucleated cell counts. The protocol was immunoSEQ multiplex PCR, while the TCRdb copy is restricted to in-frame clones and leaves out a portion. The V and J calls and clone size come from that table; D and trimming were worked out from the DNA. The data contain 60,000 to 80,000 clones, about 91% of them seen just once; the ten biggest clones take up about 6.4%. This record belongs to a study of blood T cell repertoires in COVID-19. The wider study: From the United States, Italy and Spain came samples of acute and convalescent COVID-19. T cells, B-cell-depleted T cells, or PBMCs supplied cDNA or gDNA.

Germline V CDR1 and CDR2: LNHDA, SQIVND (reference sequence). V was cut by 2 bases and J by 1 base, with 8 bases left in between. The CDR3 has 14 amino acids. The sample was peripheral blood. This TCR came from a woman aged 70-85 years with acute or convalescent COVID-19. The V and J genes are TRBV19 and TRBJ1-1, with D hard to call. The CDR3 nucleotides are TGTGCCAGTAGTATAACCCACAAGAACACTGAAGCTTTCTTT. Its translation is CASSITHKNTEAFF.